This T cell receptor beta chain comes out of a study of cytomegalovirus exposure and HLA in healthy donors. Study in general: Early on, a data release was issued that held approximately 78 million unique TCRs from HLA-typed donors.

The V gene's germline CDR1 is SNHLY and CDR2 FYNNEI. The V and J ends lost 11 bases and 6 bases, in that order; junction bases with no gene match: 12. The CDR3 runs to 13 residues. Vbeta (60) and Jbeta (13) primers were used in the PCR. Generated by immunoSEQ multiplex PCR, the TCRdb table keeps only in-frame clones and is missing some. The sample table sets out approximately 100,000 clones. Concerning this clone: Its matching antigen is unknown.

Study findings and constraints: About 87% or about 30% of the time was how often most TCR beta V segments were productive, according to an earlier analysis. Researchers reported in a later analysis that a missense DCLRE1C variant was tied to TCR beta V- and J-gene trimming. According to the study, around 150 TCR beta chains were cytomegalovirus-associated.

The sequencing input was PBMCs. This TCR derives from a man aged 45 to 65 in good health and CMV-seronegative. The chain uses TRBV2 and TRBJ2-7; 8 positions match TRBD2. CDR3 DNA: TGTGCCCGGGGTAGCGGGACCCACGGCGAGCAGTACTTC. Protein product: CARGSGTHGEQYF. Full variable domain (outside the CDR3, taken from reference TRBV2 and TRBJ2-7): EPEVTQTPSHQVTQMGQEVILRCVPISNHLYFYWYRQILGQKVEFLVSFYNNEISEKSEIFDDQFSVERPDGSNFTLKIRSTKLEDSAMYFCARGSGTHGEQYFGPGTRLTVT.